Below, 7 T cell receptor beta chains from the same sample are listed, as sequenced in a study of vaccination and CD4 T cells after COVID-19. These receptors are not linked to any known antigen. Sequenced with the Oncomine TCR Beta short-read assay was DNA taken from cultured CD4+ T cells. TCRdb called the PCR reads again in MiXCR, with one record for every CDR3 protein. The table includes several thousand distinct CDR3 sequences, just over 55% detected once. This sample's treatment: roughly ten-day PBMC culture with coronavirus spike peptide pools or control peptides (ViraFEST assay). Sequencing input: CD4+ T cells from blood, cultured in vitro. The receptors originated from a human donor who had recovered from COVID-19.

J is TRBJ2-6 and V is TRBV6-1; tentatively, D is TRBD1 or TRBD2 (5 bases each). V lost 7 bases, J lost 1 base, and 8 bases lay in between. Per the germline V gene, CDR1 is MNHNS and CDR2 is SASEGT. The CDR3 extends over 14 amino acids. In DNA form, the CDR3 reads TGTGCCAGCATATGGGGGTCTGGGGCCAACGTCCTGACTTTC. It is translated as CASIWGSGANVLTF.

The V and J genes are TRBV6-5 and TRBJ2-6; no definite D call. Germline CDR1 MNHEY, CDR2 SVGAGI. Trimming took 2 bases from V and 0 from J, leaving 8 bases between them. This CDR3 contains 16 residues. CDR3 residues: CASSYNGNSGANVLTF. The CDR3 DNA is TGTGCCAGCAGTTACAATGGAAACTCTGGGGCCAACGTCCTGACTTTC.

The rearrangement links TRBV7-2 to TRBJ2-5, with D unclear. Trimming removed 5 bases from V and 4 bases from J, with 11 bases in between. CDR1 is SGHTA and CDR2 is FQGNSA in the germline V gene. This CDR3 is built from 13 residues. The CDR3 DNA is TGTGCCAGCAGCCGGACCCCGGGAGAGACCCAGTACTTC. The encoded protein is CASSRTPGETQYF.

V and J are TRBV23-1 and TRBJ2-7; D might be TRBD1 or TRBD2, each matching 5 bases. TRBV23-1 is placed among ORFs of uncertain function. The CDR3 runs 15 residues. Deletions cut 6 bases from V and 6 bases from J, with 21 bases between. The CDR3 reads CASSPQGRLVGEQYF. The CDR3 DNA reads as TGCGCCAGCAGCCCTCAGGGACGGCTCGTTGGCGAGCAGTACTTC.

The J gene is TRBJ2-7, the V gene TRBV7-9; D is unresolved. The CDR3 has 12 amino acids. The V gene lost 1 base and the J gene lost 9 bases, with 10 bases spanning the gap. The germline CDR1 and CDR2 sequences are SEHNR and FQNEAQ (reference sequence). DNA for the CDR3: TGTGCCAGCAGCTTAGATCTTACACGGCAGTACTTC. Translated: CASSLDLTRQYF.

In its sample, this clonotype is medium-sized. This chain links TRBV20-1 with TRBJ1-5; no clear D gene. The V end lost 7 bases, the J end lost 3 bases, and 13 bases lay between the germline ends. This CDR3 contains 13 residues. Germline values: CDR1 DFQATT, CDR2 SNEGSKA (reference sequence). CDR3 sequence (DNA): TGCAGTGTTCAAGACGGAGCCAATCAGCCCCAGCATTTT. Encoded protein: CSVQDGANQPQHF.

This clonotype was picked up one time. V is TRBV20-1 and J is TRBJ2-7, with 8 bases identical to TRBD2. Germline CDR1 DFQATT, CDR2 SNEGSKA (reference sequence). The V segment lost 3 bases and the J segment 2 bases; nucleotides outside the gene matches: 6. The CDR3 is made up of 14 amino acids. DNA of the CDR3: TGCAGTGCTAGGGATAGCGGGGCGACCTACGAGCAGTACTTC. Protein product: CSARDSGATYEQYF.